This TCR beta chain stems from a study of identical twins. V was pared by 6 bases and J by 6 bases, with 15 bases between. The CDR3 sequence is 13 residues long. Each cDNA held unique molecular identifiers, and template switching gave it a universal primer site. TCRdb reprocessed the 5' RACE reads via MiXCR and lists one record per CDR3 protein. The data contain some 760,000 distinct CDR3 sequences, over 15% of them singletons. Another study also made use of these data, one on T cells expressing NK-cell markers. That report adds: These same clonotypes (in several donors) also led the CD3+CD56-NKG2C+ fraction.

The chain employs TRBV12-3 or TRBV12-4 and TRBJ2-7, with a possible D match to TRBD1 (5 bases). The receptor's source is a woman under 30 in good health. The sequenced sample was PBMCs. CDR3 protein: CASSAVRGTEQYF. Here the CDR3 DNA reads TGTGCCAGCAGCGCCGTTAGGGGAACCGAGCAGTACTTC.